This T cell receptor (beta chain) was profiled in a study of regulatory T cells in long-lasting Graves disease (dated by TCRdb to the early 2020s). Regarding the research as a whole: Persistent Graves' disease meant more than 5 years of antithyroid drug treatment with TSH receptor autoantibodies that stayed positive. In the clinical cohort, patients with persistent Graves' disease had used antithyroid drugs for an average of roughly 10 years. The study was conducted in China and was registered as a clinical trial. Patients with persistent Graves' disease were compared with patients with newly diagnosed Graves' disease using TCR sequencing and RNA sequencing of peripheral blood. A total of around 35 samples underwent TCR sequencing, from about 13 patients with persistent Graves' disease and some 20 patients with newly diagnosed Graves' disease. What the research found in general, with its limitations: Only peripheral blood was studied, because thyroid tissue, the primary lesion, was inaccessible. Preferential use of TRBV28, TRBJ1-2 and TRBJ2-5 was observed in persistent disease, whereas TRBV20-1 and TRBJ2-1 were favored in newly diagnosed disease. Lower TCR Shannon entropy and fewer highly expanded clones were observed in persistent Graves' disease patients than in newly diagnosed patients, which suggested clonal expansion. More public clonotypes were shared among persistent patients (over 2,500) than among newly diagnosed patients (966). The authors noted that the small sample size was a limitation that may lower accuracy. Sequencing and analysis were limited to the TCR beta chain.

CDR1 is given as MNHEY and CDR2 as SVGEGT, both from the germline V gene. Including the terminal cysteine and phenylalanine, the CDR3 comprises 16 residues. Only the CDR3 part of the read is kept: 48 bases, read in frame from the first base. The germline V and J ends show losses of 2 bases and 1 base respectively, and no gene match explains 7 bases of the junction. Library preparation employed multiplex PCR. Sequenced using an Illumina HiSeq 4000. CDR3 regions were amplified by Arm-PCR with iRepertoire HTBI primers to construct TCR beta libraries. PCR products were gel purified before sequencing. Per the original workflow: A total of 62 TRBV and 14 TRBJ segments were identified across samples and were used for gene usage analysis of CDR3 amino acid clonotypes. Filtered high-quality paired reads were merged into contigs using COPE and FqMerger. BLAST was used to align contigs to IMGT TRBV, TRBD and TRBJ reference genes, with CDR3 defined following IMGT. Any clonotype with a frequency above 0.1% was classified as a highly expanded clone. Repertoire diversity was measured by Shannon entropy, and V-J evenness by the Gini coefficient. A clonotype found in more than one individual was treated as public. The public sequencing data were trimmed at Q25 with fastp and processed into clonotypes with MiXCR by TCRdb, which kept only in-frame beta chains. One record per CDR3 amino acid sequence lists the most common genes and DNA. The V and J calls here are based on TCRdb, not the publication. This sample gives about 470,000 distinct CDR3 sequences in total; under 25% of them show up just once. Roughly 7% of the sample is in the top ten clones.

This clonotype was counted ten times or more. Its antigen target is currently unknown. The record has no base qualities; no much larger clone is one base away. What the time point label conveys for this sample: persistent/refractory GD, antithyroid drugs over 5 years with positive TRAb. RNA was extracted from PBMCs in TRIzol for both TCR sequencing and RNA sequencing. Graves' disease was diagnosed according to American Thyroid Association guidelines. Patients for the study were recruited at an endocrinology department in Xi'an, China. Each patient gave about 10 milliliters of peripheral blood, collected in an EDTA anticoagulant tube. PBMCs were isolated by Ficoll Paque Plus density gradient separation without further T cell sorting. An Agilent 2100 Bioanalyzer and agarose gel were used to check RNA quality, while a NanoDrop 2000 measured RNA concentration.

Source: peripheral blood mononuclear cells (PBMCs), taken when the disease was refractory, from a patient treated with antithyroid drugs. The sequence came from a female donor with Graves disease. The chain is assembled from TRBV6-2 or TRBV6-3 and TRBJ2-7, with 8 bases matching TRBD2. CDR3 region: CASSYPPGLGSYEQYF. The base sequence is TGTGCCAGCAGTTACCCACCGGGACTAGGATCCTACGAGCAGTACTTC.